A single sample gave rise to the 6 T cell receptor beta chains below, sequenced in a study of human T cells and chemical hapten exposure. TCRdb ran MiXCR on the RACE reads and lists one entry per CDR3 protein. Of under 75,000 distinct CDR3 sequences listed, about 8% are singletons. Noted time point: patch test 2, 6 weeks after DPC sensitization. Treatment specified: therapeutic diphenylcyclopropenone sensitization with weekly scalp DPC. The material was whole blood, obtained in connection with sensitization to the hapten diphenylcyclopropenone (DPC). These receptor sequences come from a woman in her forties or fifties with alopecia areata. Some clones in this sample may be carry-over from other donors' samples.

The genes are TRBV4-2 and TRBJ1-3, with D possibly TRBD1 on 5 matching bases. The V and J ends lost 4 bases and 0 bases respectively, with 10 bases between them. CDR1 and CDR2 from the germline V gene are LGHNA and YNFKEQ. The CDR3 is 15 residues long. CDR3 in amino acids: CASSPRGVSGNTIYF. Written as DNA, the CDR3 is TGTGCCAGCAGCCCACGGGGGGTCTCTGGAAACACCATATATTTT.

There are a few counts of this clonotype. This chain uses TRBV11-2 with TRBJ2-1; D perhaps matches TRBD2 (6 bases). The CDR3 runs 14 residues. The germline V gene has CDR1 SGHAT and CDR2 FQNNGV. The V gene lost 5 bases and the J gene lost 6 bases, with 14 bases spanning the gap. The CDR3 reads CASSKRLSGNEQFF. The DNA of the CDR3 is TGTGCCAGCAGCAAAAGGCTTAGCGGCAATGAGCAGTTCTTC.

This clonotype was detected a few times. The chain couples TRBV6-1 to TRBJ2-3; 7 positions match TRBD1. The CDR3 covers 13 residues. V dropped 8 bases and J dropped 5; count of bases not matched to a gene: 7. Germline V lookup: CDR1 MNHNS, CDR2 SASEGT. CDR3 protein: CASGPTGVDTQYF. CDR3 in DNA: TGTGCCAGCGGGCCTACAGGGGTAGATACGCAGTATTTT.

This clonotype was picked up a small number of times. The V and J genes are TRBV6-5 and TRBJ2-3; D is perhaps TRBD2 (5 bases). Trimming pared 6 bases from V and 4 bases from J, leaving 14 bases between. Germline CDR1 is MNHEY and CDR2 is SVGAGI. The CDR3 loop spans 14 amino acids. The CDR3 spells CASRSTFSADTQYF. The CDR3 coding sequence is TGTGCCAGCAGATCCACCTTTAGCGCAGATACGCAGTATTTT.

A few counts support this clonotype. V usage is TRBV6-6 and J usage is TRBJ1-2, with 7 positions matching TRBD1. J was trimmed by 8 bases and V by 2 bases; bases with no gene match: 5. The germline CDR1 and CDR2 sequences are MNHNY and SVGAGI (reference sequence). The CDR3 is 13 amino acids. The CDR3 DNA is TGTGCCAGCAGTTACCCTGGGACAGAGGGCTACACCTTC. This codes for CASSYPGTEGYTF.

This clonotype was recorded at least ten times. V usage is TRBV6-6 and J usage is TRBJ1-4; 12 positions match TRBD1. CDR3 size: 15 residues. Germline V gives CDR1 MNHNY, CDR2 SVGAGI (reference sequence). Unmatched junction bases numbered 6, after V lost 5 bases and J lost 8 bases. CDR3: CASSLRGTGGEKLFF. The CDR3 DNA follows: TGTGCCAGCAGTCTCCGCGGGACAGGGGGCGAAAAACTGTTTTTT.